One and the same sample provided the 10 T cell receptor beta chains below, sequenced in a study of blood T cell repertoires in COVID-19 (dated by TCRdb to the early 2020s). Library preparation was by the immunoSEQ multiplex PCR assay. What TCRdb holds here is the immuneACCESS table cut down to in-frame rearrangements. Part of the clones is not present; checked against another copy, under half of the missing clones reflect an unresolved V gene, and the others are unexplained. The sample table holds some 200,000 clones, of which 81% were seen once. Of the sample, 7.5% to 10% falls within the top ten clones. Source material: PBMCs or T cells enriched from blood (not recorded which). The receptor source for this set is a man aged 35-49 years who had recovered from COVID-19.

The genes are TRBV5-6 and TRBJ1-1; 9 bases agree with TRBD1. The germline V gene has CDR1 SGHDT and CDR2 YYEEEE. V dropped 1 base and J dropped 5; count of bases not matched to a gene: 6. This CDR3 has 15 amino acids. CDR3 sequence (DNA): TGTGCCAGCAGCTTGTCCGCGACAGGGGGAACTGAAGCTTTCTTT. Protein product: CASSLSATGGTEAFF.

The V call is TRBV7-9, the J call TRBJ2-1; weak D call: TRBD1 (6 bases). The CDR3 runs to 12 residues. The V gene's germline CDR1 is SEHNR and CDR2 FQNEAQ (reference sequence). V was cut by 1 base and J by 8 bases, with 6 bases left in between. The CDR3 nucleotides are TGTGCCAGCAGCTTAGAGGGGGATGAGCAGTTCTTC. This encodes CASSLEGDEQFF.

The chain recombines TRBV11-2 with TRBJ1-4; 9 nucleotides match TRBD1. Germline CDR1 is SGHAT and CDR2 is FQNNGV. This CDR3 spans 16 amino acids. V trimming: 1 base; J trimming: 0 bases; junction bases outside the gene matches: 0. The CDR3 nucleotides are TGTGCCAGCAGCTTAGGGACAGGGGCAACTAATGAAAAACTGTTTTTT. Translating gives CASSLGTGATNEKLFF.

This chain links TRBV6-5 with TRBJ1-2, with D possibly TRBD1 on 5 matching bases. This CDR3 comprises 14 residues. Germline values: CDR1 MNHEY, CDR2 SVGAGI. The germline V and J ends were trimmed by 7 bases and 3 bases, with 15 bases remaining between them. The CDR3 DNA reads as TGTGCCAGCACTTCGGGACTCCGGGACTATGGCTACACCTTC. Residues: CASTSGLRDYGYTF.

The V and J genes are TRBV6-4 and TRBJ2-6; D might be TRBD1 (5 bases). The CDR3 covers 16 residues. The V end was cut by 2 bases, the J end by 0 bases, with 8 bases between. The germline V gene encodes CDR1 MRHNA and CDR2 SNTAGT. CDR3 coding DNA: TGTGCCAGCAGTGACGGACACCACTCTGGGGCCAACGTCCTGACTTTC. Residues: CASSDGHHSGANVLTF.

The chain combines TRBV27 with TRBJ1-5; D call uncertain. Germline V gene sequence: CDR1 MNHEY, CDR2 SMNVEV (reference sequence). Trimming removed 6 bases at V and 4 bases at J, with 13 bases between. The CDR3 is 14 residues long. The CDR3 DNA reads TGTGCCAGCAGGGGCGCAGTTAATAATCAGCCCCAGCATTTT. This translates into CASRGAVNNQPQHF.

This sequence joins TRBV7-2 and TRBJ2-1, with D maybe TRBD1 (8 bases). V lost 5 bases, J lost 13 bases, and 21 bases lay in between. The CDR3 sequence is 14 residues long. Germline CDR1 is SGHTA and CDR2 is FQGNSA. CDR3 residues: CASSPRTGTTIQFF. The CDR3 DNA reads as TGTGCCAGCAGCCCCAGGACAGGGACTACGATCCAGTTCTTC.

The rearrangement links TRBV12-3 or TRBV12-4 to TRBJ1-1; D unresolved. The CDR3 covers 13 residues. V lost 6 bases to trimming and J lost 1 base, with 9 bases between them. The CDR3 reads CASSQGGNTEAFF. In DNA form, the CDR3 reads TGTGCCAGCAGCCAAGGAGGGAACACTGAAGCTTTCTTT.

The chain employs TRBV7-2 and TRBJ1-1; 9 bases are shared with TRBD1. The germline gives CDR1 SGHTA, CDR2 FQGNSA. The trim removed 4 bases at V and 5 bases at J, leaving 11 bases unmatched. The CDR3 has 16 amino acids. CDR3 residues: CASSSPDRGRETEAFF. The CDR3 bases are TGTGCCAGCAGCTCCCCGGACAGGGGTCGAGAAACTGAAGCTTTCTTT.

This clone appeared a single time. The CDR3 nucleotides are TGTGCCAGCAGCCCCGGGGGGGCGCGGGAGCAGTACTTC. This codes for CASSPGGAREQYF. This chain joins TRBV7-9 and TRBJ2-7; 8 positions match TRBD2. The V and J ends lost 5 bases and 7 bases, in that order; junction bases with no gene match: 7. This CDR3 comprises 13 residues. Germline CDR1 is SEHNR and CDR2 is FQNEAQ (reference sequence).